One and the same sample provided the 3 T cell receptor beta chains below, sequenced in a study of CXCR3-negative and CXCR3-positive naive CD8 T cells. No antigen is known for these receptors. UMI-labeled 5' RACE yielded the TRB cDNA libraries. TCRdb re-analyzed the 5' RACE reads; it lists each CDR3 protein once, without DNA. In total, the table holds about 130,000 distinct CDR3 sequences. Study-level results: A higher hydrophobicity marked the TRB CDR3s of CXCR3-positive naive cells versus CXCR3-negative naive cells.

Input material: naive CXCR3+ CD8+ T cells from blood. As for subset: CD45RO-CCR7+CD27+CD95- naive CD8+ T cells expressing CXCR3 (TNR3+). The receptors here all came from a human donor in good health. Some clones in this sample may be carry-over from other donors' samples.

This rearrangement joins TRBV7-3 to TRBJ2-1; TCRdb picks TRBD2, but there is no DNA to check that call. This CDR3 is 13 amino acids long. Germline lookup yields CDR1 SGHTA and CDR2 FQGTGA. CDR3 sequence: CASRQAGDNEQFF.

This chain connects TRBV11-3 to TRBJ2-5; TCRdb's D gene call, TRBD2, goes unchecked for lack of DNA. This CDR3 is 14 amino acids long. The germline CDR1 and CDR2 sequences are SGHNT and YENEEA. The CDR3 here is CASSFGLAEETQYF.

The chain couples TRBV9 to TRBJ2-1. Germline V gene data show CDR1 as SGDLS and CDR2 as YYNGEE. The CDR3 runs 16 residues. CDR3: CASSVGIISSYNEQFF. Full variable domain (remainder filled in from reference TRBV9 and TRBJ2-1): DSGVTQTPKHLITATGQRVTLRCSPRSGDLSVYWYQQSLDQGLQFLIQYYNGEERAKGNILERFSAQQFPDLHSELNLSSLELGDSALYFCASSVGIISSYNEQFFGPGTRLTVL.